This passage covers 9 T cell receptor beta chains from one sample sequenced in a study of vaccination effects on CD4 cells after COVID-19. Clones were sequenced by immunoSEQ multiplex PCR, and TCRdb holds only the in-frame ones, with some missing. Found here are about 65,000 clones, roughly four fifths of them singletons; the top ten hold around 2.7%. Peptide-pool stimulation followed by sequencing identified expanded antigen-specific CD4+ clonotypes in the ViraFEST assay. Cultured cells yielded isolated CD4+ T cells after about ten days. Vaccine recipients lacked prior SARS-CoV-2 infection and had negative nucleocapsid antibodies. These receptors are not linked to any known antigen. The sample here was CD4+ T cells from PBMCs cultured with HCoV-NL63 spike peptides, taken before COVID-19 vaccination. The receptor set was obtained from a human donor who received a COVID-19 vaccine.

This clone has just a few counts. This chain uses TRBV14 with TRBJ2-1, with D perhaps TRBD2 (5 bases). V was cut by 1 base and J by 10 bases, with 14 bases left in between. Per germline, CDR1 SGHDN and CDR2 FVKESK. This CDR3 comprises 14 residues. DNA for the CDR3: TGTGCCAGCAGCCAAGCCCGGCCACCGGGGGAGCAGTTCTTC. Amino acid sequence: CASSQARPPGEQFF. Full variable domain (rest looked up from reference TRBV14 and TRBJ2-1): EAGVTQFPSHSVIEKGQTVTLRCDPISGHDNLYWYRRVMGKEIKFLLHFVKESKQDESGMPNNRFLAERTGGTYSTLKVQPAELEDSGVYFCASSQARPPGEQFFGPGTRLTVL.

This sequence joins TRBV6-5 and TRBJ1-1; 9 nucleotides agree with TRBD1. CDR1 is MNHEY and CDR2 is SVGAGI in the germline V gene. There are 15 residues in the CDR3. The V and J ends lost 3 bases and 6 bases, in that order; junction bases with no gene match: 8. CDR3 sequence: CASSYGDRVGAEAFF. DNA for the CDR3: TGTGCCAGCAGTTATGGGGACAGGGTAGGGGCTGAAGCTTTCTTT.

This clone was seen a few times. The J gene is TRBJ1-5, the V gene TRBV30; no clear D gene. CDR3 length equals 13 residues. Trimming removed 0 bases at V and 2 bases at J, with 5 bases between. Germline V CDR1 and CDR2: GTSNPN, SVGIG (reference sequence). The CDR3: CAWSVNGNQPQHF. The CDR3 DNA follows: TGTGCCTGGAGTGTAAATGGCAATCAGCCCCAGCATTTT.

This chain links TRBV7-8 with TRBJ2-2, with TRBD2 matching over 7 bases. Losses at the gene ends were 5 bases for V and 4 bases for J; bases not matched to a gene: 4. Germline CDR1 reads SGHVS; CDR2 reads FQNEAQ. The CDR3 is 14 residues long. This CDR3 reads CASSQTGGTGELFF. The CDR3 nucleotides are TGTGCCAGCAGCCAAACGGGGGGCACCGGGGAGCTGTTTTTT.

The sample holds one count of this clone. The chain carries TRBV12-3 or TRBV12-4 and TRBJ1-2; D might be TRBD1 (5 bases). Trimming cost V 3 bases and J 8 bases, with 10 bases left between them. The CDR3 contains 12 residues. The CDR3 region is CASSFVGGGYTF. The CDR3 DNA is TGTGCCAGCAGTTTTGTGGGGGGGGGCTACACCTTC.

The rearrangement links TRBV5-1 to TRBJ2-5; D remains ambiguous. Germline CDR1 SGHRS, CDR2 YFSETQ. The V end was cut by 2 bases, the J end by 5 bases, with 13 bases between. The CDR3 consists of 14 residues. The DNA of the CDR3 is TGCGCCAGCAGCTTAACCTTTTCTGAGGAGACCCAGTACTTC. This sequence encodes CASSLTFSEETQYF.

As to this clone: The junction and the germline gene differ at one end; a read error may be behind it. The gene calls are TRBV29-1 and TRBJ2-1, with 11 bases fitting TRBD1. The V gene's germline CDR1 is SQVTM and CDR2 ANQGSEA. The CDR3 is 17 amino acids. DNA for the CDR3: TGCAGCGTTGAAGCATGGGGACAGGGGGACCGTAGGGGGAGCTGGCTCTTC. Residues: CSVEAWGQGDRRGSWLF.

V usage is TRBV2 and J usage is TRBJ2-3; D not resolved. V lost 4 bases to trimming and J lost 11 bases, with 16 bases between them. Germline values: CDR1 SNHLY, CDR2 FYNNEI. This CDR3 comprises 13 residues. The CDR3 loop reads CASSVTPTEVQYF. CDR3 coding DNA: TGTGCCAGCAGTGTAACCCCTACGGAAGTGCAGTATTTT. The whole variable domain, remainder taken from reference TRBV2 and TRBJ2-3, is EPEVTQTPSHQVTQMGQEVILRCVPISNHLYFYWYRQILGQKVEFLVSFYNNEISEKSEIFDDQFSVERPDGSNFTLKIRSTKLEDSAMYFCASSVTPTEVQYFGPGTRLTVL.

The chain is built from TRBV6-4 and TRBJ1-1; D unresolved. Germline CDR1 and CDR2: MRHNA and SNTAGT. V shed 5 bases and J shed 4 bases, with 11 bases lying between them. CDR3 length: 13 amino acids. In DNA, the CDR3 is TGTGCCAGCAGTCGCGTAGCCGGCACTGAAGCTTTCTTT. Its protein product is CASSRVAGTEAFF.